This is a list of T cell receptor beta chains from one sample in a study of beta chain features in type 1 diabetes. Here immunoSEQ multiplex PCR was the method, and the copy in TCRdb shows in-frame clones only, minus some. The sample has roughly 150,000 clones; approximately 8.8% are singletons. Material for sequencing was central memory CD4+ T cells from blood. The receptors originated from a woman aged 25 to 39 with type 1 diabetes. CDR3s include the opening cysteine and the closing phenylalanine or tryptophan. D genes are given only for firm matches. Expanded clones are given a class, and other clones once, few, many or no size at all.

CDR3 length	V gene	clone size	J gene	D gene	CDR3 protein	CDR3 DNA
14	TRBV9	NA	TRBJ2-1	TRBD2	CASSDPSGTNEQFF	TGTGCCAGCAGCGACCCAAGCGGGACGAATGAGCAGTTCTTC
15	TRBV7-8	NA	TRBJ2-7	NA	CASTHSGAGSYEQYF	TGTGCCAGCACCCATAGCGGAGCGGGCTCCTACGAGCAGTACTTC
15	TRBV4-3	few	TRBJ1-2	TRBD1	CASRRTGTGTYGYTF	TGCGCCAGCAGACGAACCGGGACAGGGACCTATGGCTACACCTTC
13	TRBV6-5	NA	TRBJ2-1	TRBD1	CASRSQGANEQFF	TGTGCCAGCAGATCACAGGGGGCAAATGAGCAGTTCTTC
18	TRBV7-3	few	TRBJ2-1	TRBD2	CASSLMGSGLATHNEQFF	TGTGCCAGCAGCTTAATGGGGTCGGGACTAGCGACACACAATGAGCAGTTCTTC
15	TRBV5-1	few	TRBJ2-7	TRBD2	CASSLAPREGYEQYF	TGCGCCAGCAGCTTGGCTCCTCGGGAGGGCTACGAGCAGTACTTC
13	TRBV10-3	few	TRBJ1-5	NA	CAISVDRDQPQHF	TGTGCCATCAGTGTCGACAGAGATCAGCCCCAGCATTTT
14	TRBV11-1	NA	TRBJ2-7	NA	CASSNRRALGEQYF	TGTGCCAGCAGCAACCGGAGGGCCCTCGGGGAGCAGTACTTC
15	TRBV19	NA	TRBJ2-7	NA	CASSITGRISYEQYF	TGTGCCAGTAGTATAACAGGGAGAATCTCCTACGAGCAGTACTTC
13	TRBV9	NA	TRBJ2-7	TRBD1	CASSVDGQGHQYF	TGTGCCAGCAGCGTAGATGGACAGGGGCACCAGTACTTC
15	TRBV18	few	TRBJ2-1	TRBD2	CASSPSASGDNEQFF	TGTGCCAGCTCACCGAGTGCTAGCGGGGACAATGAGCAGTTCTTC
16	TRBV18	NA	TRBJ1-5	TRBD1	CASSGDRLYSNQPQHF	TGTGCCAGCTCAGGGGACAGACTCTATAGCAATCAGCCCCAGCATTTT
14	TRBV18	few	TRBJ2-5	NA	CASSPPGAGETQYF	TGTGCCAGCTCACCACCGGGAGCGGGAGAGACCCAGTACTTC
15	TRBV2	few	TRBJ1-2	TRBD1	CASSKYGDSLYGYTF	TGTGCCAGCAGTAAATACGGGGACAGCCTCTATGGCTACACCTTC
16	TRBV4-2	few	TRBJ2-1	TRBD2	CASSQSPASGYNEQFF	TGTGCCAGCAGCCAATCCCCAGCTAGCGGATACAATGAGCAGTTCTTC
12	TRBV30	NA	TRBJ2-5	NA	CAWSSQGETQYF	TGTGCCTGGAGCTCGCAGGGAGAGACCCAGTACTTC
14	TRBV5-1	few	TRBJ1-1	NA	CASSLTGMNTEAFF	TGCGCCAGCAGCTTGACGGGAATGAACACTGAAGCTTTCTTT
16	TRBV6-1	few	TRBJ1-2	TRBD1	CASSADLLDRVDGYTF	TGTGCCAGCAGTGCGGACCTTTTGGACAGGGTAGACGGCTACACCTTC
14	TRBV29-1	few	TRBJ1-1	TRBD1	CSVNRGNMNTEAFF	TGCAGCGTGAACAGGGGAAACATGAACACTGAAGCTTTCTTT
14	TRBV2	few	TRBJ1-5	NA	CASSVSARDQPQHF	TGTGCCAGCAGTGTGTCAGCCCGGGATCAGCCCCAGCATTTT
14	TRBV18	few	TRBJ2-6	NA	CASSPGSGANVLTF	TGTGCCAGCTCACCCGGTTCTGGGGCCAACGTCCTGACTTTC
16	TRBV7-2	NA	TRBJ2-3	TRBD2	CASSSRLAGSTDTQYF	TGTGCCAGCAGCTCACGACTAGCGGGGAGCACAGATACGCAGTATTTT
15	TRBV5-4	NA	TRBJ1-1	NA	CASSFSLGEDTEAFF	TGTGCCAGCAGCTTCTCCTTAGGGGAAGACACTGAAGCTTTCTTT
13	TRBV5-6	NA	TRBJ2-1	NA	CASTPGPNNEQFF	TGTGCCAGCACCCCTGGGCCGAACAATGAGCAGTTCTTC
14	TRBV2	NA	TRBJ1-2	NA	CASSESFGGDGYTF	TGTGCCAGCAGTGAATCTTTCGGAGGAGATGGCTACACCTTC
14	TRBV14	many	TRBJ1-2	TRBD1	CASSQLTGVYGYTF	TGTGCCAGCAGCCAACTAACAGGGGTTTATGGCTACACCTTC
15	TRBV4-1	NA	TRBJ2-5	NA	CASSQGRRSRETQYF	TGCGCCAGCAGCCAAGGGAGGAGGTCACGAGAGACCCAGTACTTC
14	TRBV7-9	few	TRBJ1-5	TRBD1	CASSRNRGGQPQHF	TGTGCCAGCAGTCGGAACAGGGGTGGTCAGCCCCAGCATTTT
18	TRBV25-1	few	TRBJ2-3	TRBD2	CASSESGGVPQGVDTQYF	TGTGCCAGCAGTGAAAGCGGGGGCGTACCGCAGGGCGTGGATACGCAGTATTTT
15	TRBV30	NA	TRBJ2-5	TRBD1	CAWSPLGDREKTQYF	TGTGCCTGGAGCCCCCTTGGGGACAGGGAAAAGACCCAGTACTTC
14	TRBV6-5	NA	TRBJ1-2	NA	CASNRGQLSYGYTF	TGTGCCAGCAATAGGGGCCAACTTTCCTATGGCTACACCTTC
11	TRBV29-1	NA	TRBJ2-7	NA	CSVETYREQYF	TGCAGCGTTGAGACATACAGGGAGCAGTACTTC
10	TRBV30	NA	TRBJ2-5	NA	CAWSSETQYF	TGTGCCTGGAGTTCGGAGACCCAGTACTTC
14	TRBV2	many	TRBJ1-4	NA	CALQTGATNEKLFF	TGTGCCCTACAGACAGGCGCAACTAATGAAAAACTGTTTTTT
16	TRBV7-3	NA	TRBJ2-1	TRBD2	CASSLTGTSGAGRLFF	TGTGCCAGCAGCTTGACCGGGACTAGCGGGGCCGGGAGGTTGTTCTTC
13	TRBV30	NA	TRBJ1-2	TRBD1	CAWSPGTGNGYTF	TGTGCCTGGAGTCCCGGGACAGGGAATGGCTACACCTTC
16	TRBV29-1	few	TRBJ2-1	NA	CSVELWASDSYNEQFF	TGCAGCGTTGAATTATGGGCTTCGGATTCATACAATGAGCAGTTCTTC
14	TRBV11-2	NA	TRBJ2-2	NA	CASSLTPNTGELFF	TGTGCCAGCAGCTTGACACCGAACACCGGGGAGCTGTTTTTT
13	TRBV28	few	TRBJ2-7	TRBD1	CASSFQGAHEQYF	TGTGCCAGCAGTTTCCAGGGGGCCCACGAGCAGTACTTC
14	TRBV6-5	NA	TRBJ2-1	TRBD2	CASSPRGGSDEQFF	TGTGCCAGCAGCCCCCGGGGCGGGAGCGATGAGCAGTTCTTC
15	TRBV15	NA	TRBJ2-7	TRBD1	CATSRDLTGEAEQYF	TGTGCCACCAGCAGAGATCTGACAGGGGAAGCCGAGCAGTACTTC
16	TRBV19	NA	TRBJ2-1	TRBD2	CASSHQAGDTNNEQFF	TGTGCCAGTAGTCACCAAGCGGGAGATACGAACAATGAGCAGTTCTTC
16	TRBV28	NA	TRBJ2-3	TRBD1	CASSFPGQGRSDTQYF	TGTGCCAGCAGTTTCCCGGGACAGGGGAGGTCAGATACGCAGTATTTT
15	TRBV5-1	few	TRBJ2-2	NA	CASSFGPRDTGELFF	TGCGCCAGCAGCTTTGGGCCGCGGGACACCGGGGAGCTGTTTTTT
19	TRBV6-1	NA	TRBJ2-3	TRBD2	CASSEEGMTGGRRTDTQYF	TGTGCCAGCAGTGAAGAGGGAATGACGGGAGGGCGACGAACAGATACGCAGTATTTT
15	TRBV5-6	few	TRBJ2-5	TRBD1	CASTRDRDERETQYF	TGTGCCAGCACCCGGGACAGGGACGAGAGAGAGACCCAGTACTTC
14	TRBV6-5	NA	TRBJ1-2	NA	CASTPRGHRADYTF	TGTGCCAGCACGCCTAGGGGACACAGAGCAGACTACACCTTC
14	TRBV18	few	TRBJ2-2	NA	CASSPSGATGELFF	TGTGCCAGCTCACCATCGGGAGCCACCGGGGAGCTGTTTTTT
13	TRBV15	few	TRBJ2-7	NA	CATSRGAGVEQYF	TGTGCCACCAGCAGAGGTGCAGGGGTTGAGCAGTACTTC
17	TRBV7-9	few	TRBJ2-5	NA	CASSLTTPVRSGVTQYF	TGTGCCAGCAGCCTCACCACCCCCGTCAGGTCCGGTGTGACCCAGTACTTC
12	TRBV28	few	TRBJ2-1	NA	CASSLVGREQFF	TGTGCCAGCAGTTTAGTGGGGCGGGAGCAGTTCTTC
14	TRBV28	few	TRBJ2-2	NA	CASRPPQFAGELFF	TGTGCCAGCAGACCCCCCCAGTTTGCCGGGGAGCTGTTTTTT
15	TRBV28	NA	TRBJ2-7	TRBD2	CASSPSLAGVDEQYF	TGTGCCAGCAGTCCCTCTCTAGCGGGAGTTGACGAGCAGTACTTC